The clone carrying this T cell receptor (beta chain) was detected many times. The antigen is unknown. These data are taken from a study of CD8 T cells in ankylosing spondylitis. Study-wide results and caveats: A CD8+ phenotype characterized the disease-linked clones, which were relatively rare in peripheral blood. Fewer than 10 highly homologous variants formed a TCR beta motif that appeared characteristic of ankylosing spondylitis blood. In synovial fluid and blood from reactive arthritis, some motif variants were previously reported.

As the method for making TCR beta libraries, quantitative 5'-RACE with molecular barcodes was used. TCRdb re-analysed the 5' RACE reads in MiXCR, keeping a single row per CDR3 protein. The sample gives more than 95,000 distinct CDR3 sequences, 7.5% to 9% of which show up once; 9.5% to 10% is in the top ten. There are 12 residues in the CDR3. Germline V gives CDR1 LNHDA, CDR2 SQIVND (reference sequence). Between the trimmed V and J ends, which lost 3 bases and 8 bases, there was a span of 5 bases. The sequenced sample consisted of blood, either unsorted or a sorted T cell fraction (not recorded which). This TCR was recovered from a male donor with ankylosing spondylitis or in good health (not recorded which). The V call is TRBV19, the J call TRBJ1-6, with D hard to call. CDR3 sequence reads: CASSIVDSPLHF. In DNA, the CDR3 is TGTGCCAGTAGTATTGTGGATTCACCCCTCCACTTT.